The clone carrying this TCR beta chain has a handful of counts. Each CDR3 protein is one row after TCRdb ran MiXCR on the RT-PCR reads. The sample records hundreds of thousands of distinct CDR3 sequences, approximately 15% being singletons. The germline CDR1 and CDR2 sequences are MNHEY and SVGAGI. The CDR3 is 13 amino acids. Trimming removed 6 bases at V and 9 bases at J, with 16 bases between. The material sequenced was memory CD4+ T cells from blood. The chain has TRBV6-5 and TRBJ2-3; D is unresolved. The clonotype originates from a female donor in good health, serving as a healthy control. CDR3 sequence: CASRQSSQMTQYF. The DNA of the CDR3 is TGTGCCAGCAGGCAAAGTTCACAGATGACGCAGTATTTT.